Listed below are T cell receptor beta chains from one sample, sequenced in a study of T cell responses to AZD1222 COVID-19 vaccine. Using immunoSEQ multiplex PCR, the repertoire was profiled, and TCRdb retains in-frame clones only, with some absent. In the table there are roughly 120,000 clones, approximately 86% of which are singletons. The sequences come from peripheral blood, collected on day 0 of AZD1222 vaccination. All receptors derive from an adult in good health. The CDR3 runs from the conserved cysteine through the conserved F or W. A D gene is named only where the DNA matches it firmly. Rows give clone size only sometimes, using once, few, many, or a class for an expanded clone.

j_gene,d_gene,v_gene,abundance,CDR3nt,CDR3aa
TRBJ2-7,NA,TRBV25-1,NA,TGTGCCAGCAGTGACTCTGGGGCCGGGGACGAGCAGTACTTC,CASSDSGAGDEQYF
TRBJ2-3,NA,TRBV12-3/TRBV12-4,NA,TGTGCCAGCAGTTCGACTACTCCAGATACGCAGTATTTT,CASSSTTPDTQYF
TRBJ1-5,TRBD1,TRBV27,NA,TGTGCCAGCAGTTTCCCAACAGGGGGCGCCTCGCCCCAGCATTTT,CASSFPTGGASPQHF
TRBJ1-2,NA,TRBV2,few,TGTGCCAGCAGTGTCGGACGGATTTATGGCTACACCTTC,CASSVGRIYGYTF
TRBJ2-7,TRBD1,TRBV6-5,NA,TGTGCCAGCAGGCGACCGGGACAGAACTACGAGCAGTACTTC,CASRRPGQNYEQYF
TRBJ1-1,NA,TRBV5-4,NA,TGTGCCAGCAGCTTGGAGACAGGGAACACTGAAGCTTTCTTT,CASSLETGNTEAFF
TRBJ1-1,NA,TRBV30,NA,TGTGCCTTCAACCAGGGATCGAACACTGAAGCTTTCTTT,CAFNQGSNTEAFF
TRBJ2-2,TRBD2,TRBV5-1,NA,TGCGCCAGCAGCGTACTAGCGGGGGCGAACACCGGGGAGCTGTTTTTT,CASSVLAGANTGELFF
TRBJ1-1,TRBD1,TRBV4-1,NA,TGCGCCAGCAGCCAAGCATTACAGGGGATGAACACTGAAGCTTTCTTT,CASSQALQGMNTEAFF
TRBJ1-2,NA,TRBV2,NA,TGTGCCAGCAGTGAAATTTACACCACCTATGGCTACACCTTC,CASSEIYTTYGYTF
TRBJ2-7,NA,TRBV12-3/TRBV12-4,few,TGTGCCAGCAGTTCCAGGGGCGAGCAGTACTTC,CASSSRGEQYF
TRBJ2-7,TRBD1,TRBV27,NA,TGTGCCAGCAGTTTGGGACCCACAGGGGCATACGAGCAGTACTTC,CASSLGPTGAYEQYF
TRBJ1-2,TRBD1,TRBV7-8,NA,TGTGCCAGCAGCTTAGTAGCCCCGACAGGGCGCTATGGCTACACCTTC,CASSLVAPTGRYGYTF
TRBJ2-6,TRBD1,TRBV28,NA,TGTGCCAGCAGTTCTCTGGCAGGGGGAAGGGCCGGGGCCAACGTCCTGACTTTC,CASSSLAGGRAGANVLTF
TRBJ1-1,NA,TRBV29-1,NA,TGCAGCACTCTCAGATACATGAACACTGAAGCTTTCTTT,CSTLRYMNTEAFF
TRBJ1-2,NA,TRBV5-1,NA,TGCGCCAGCAGCTTGGTCGGCGCAGGAGAGGGCTACACCTTC,CASSLVGAGEGYTF
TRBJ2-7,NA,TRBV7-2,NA,TGTGCCAGCAGCGTTGGGGGGGCTAGCGCCTCCTACGAGCAGTACTTC,CASSVGGASASYEQYF
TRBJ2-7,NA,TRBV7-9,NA,TGTGCCAGCAGCTTATTAGAATACGAGCAGTACTTC,CASSLLEYEQYF
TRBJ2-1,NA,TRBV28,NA,TGTGCCAGCAGTTCCGGCGGGAATGAGCAGTTCTTC,CASSSGGNEQFF
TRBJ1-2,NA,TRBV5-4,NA,TGTGCCAGCAGCTCGGGGGGACGGAACTATGGCTACACCTTC,CASSSGGRNYGYTF
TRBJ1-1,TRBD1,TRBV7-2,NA,TGTGCCAGCAGCTTACAGGGGGGTACCACTGAAGCTTTCTTT,CASSLQGGTTEAFF
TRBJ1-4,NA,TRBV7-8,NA,TGTGCCAGCAGCTTGATGGGGACGGCAGTCGAAAAACTGTTTTTT,CASSLMGTAVEKLFF
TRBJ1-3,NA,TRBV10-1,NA,TGCGCCAGCAGGGGGACTTGCGGAAACACCATATATTTT,CASRGTCGNTIYF
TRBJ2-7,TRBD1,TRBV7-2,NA,TGTGCCAGCAGCTTAGGGGGACAGGGGAGTGGCGAGCAGTACTTC,CASSLGGQGSGEQYF
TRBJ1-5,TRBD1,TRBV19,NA,TGTGCCAGTAGTATCCTCCGGGACAGCAGGCAGCCCCAGCATTTT,CASSILRDSRQPQHF
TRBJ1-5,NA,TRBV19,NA,TGTGCCAGTAGTATTCGGGGGGGCAGCAATCAGCCCCAGCATTTT,CASSIRGGSNQPQHF
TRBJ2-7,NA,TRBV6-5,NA,TGTGCCAGCAGTTCCTCCGGGACCGCATACTACGAGCAGTACTTC,CASSSSGTAYYEQYF
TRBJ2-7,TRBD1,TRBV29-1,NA,TGCAGCGTTGGAGGACAGGCGGCATCCTACGAGCAGTACTTC,CSVGGQAASYEQYF
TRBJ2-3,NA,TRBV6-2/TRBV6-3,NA,TGTGCCAGCAGTTATGGGGGCGGCACAGATACGCAGTATTTT,CASSYGGGTDTQYF
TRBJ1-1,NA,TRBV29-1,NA,TGCAGCGTTGTAGAGAACACTGAAGCTTTCTTT,CSVVENTEAFF
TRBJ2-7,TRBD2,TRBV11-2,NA,TGTGCCAGCAGCTTAGCGGGAGGGAGGTACGAGCAGTACTTC,CASSLAGGRYEQYF
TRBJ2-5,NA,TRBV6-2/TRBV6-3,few,TGTGCCAGCAGCCTGCAAGTTGCAGGGGCCTACCAAGAGACCCAGTACTTC,CASSLQVAGAYQETQYF
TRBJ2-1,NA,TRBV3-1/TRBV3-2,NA,TGTGCCAGCAGCCGAGACAGCGCTCCCTACAATGAGCAGTTCTTC,CASSRDSAPYNEQFF
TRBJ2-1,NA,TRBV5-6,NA,TGTGCCAGCAGCTTGGCGGGTGAGCAGTTCTTC,CASSLAGEQFF
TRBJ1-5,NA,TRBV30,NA,TGTGCCTGGAGTGACCCCCGGACAGACCCTAATCAGCCCCAGCATTTT,CAWSDPRTDPNQPQHF
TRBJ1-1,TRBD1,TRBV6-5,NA,TGTGCCAGCGAACCGGGACAGCACACTGAAGCTTTCTTT,CASEPGQHTEAFF
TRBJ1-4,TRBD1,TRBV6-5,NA,TGTGCCAGCAGCCGCGACAGGGGGCTGAGGGAAAAACTGTTTTTT,CASSRDRGLREKLFF
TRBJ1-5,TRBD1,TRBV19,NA,TGTGCCAGTAGTACATACCCTCGACAGGGAAAAAGCAATCAGCCCCAGCATTTT,CASSTYPRQGKSNQPQHF
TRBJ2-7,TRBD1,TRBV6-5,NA,TGTGCCAGCAGCCTGGGGACAGGGGGCGAGCAGTACTTC,CASSLGTGGEQYF
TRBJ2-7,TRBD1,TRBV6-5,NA,TGTGCCAGCAAGGACAGGGGCTACGAGCAGTACTTC,CASKDRGYEQYF